This T cell receptor beta chain was profiled in a study of CD8 T cells in ankylosing spondylitis. Study conclusions and caveats: Among TCR beta sequences, a motif of under 10 highly homologous variants appeared characteristic of ankylosing spondylitis blood.

The CDR3 runs to 12 residues. Germline lookup yields CDR1 MNHNY and CDR2 SVGAGI (reference sequence). Between the trimmed V and J ends, which lost 5 bases and 5 bases, there was a span of 9 bases. Libraries of TCR beta came from quantitative 5'-RACE with molecular barcodes. Using its own MiXCR run on the 5' RACE reads, TCRdb lists one record per CDR3 protein. Of a few hundred thousand distinct CDR3 sequences listed, 8% are singletons. This clonotype was seen at least ten times. The antigen is undetermined. This clonotype originated in a male donor with ankylosing spondylitis. The sample consisted of blood, either unsorted or a sorted T cell fraction (not recorded which). This chain joins TRBV6-6 and TRBJ1-1; TRBD1 might be the D (6 bases). This CDR3 is CASSLGQTEAFF. The CDR3 nucleotides are TGTGCCAGCAGTCTCGGACAGACTGAAGCTTTCTTT.